The 8 T cell receptor beta chains presented below share a single source sample, sequenced in a study of vaccination effects on CD4 cells after COVID-19. In the ViraFEST assay, antigen-specific CD4+ clonotypes were identified by expansion after peptide-pool stimulation. After more than 9 days in culture, the CD4+ T cells were isolated. Vaccine recipients lacked prior SARS-CoV-2 infection and had negative nucleocapsid antibodies. These receptors lack a known antigen. Data came from immunoSEQ multiplex PCR; TCRdb stores just in-frame clones and leaves some out. Here the sample spans tens of thousands of clones, 60% to 80% being singletons. This sample comprised CD4+ T cells from PBMCs cultured with HCoV-NL63 spike peptides, obtained before COVID-19 vaccination. The source is a human donor who received a COVID-19 vaccine.

This chain uses TRBV4-3 with TRBJ1-1; unclear D gene. CDR3 length: 15 residues. The germline V gene has CDR1 LGHNA and CDR2 YSLEER. V was shortened by 4 bases and J by 5 bases, with 17 bases between the two germline ends. CDR3 protein: CASSRGDSVRTEAFF. The CDR3 DNA reads TGCGCCAGCAGCCGAGGAGATTCGGTGAGGACTGAAGCTTTCTTT.

The genes are TRBV6-5 and TRBJ1-1; TRBD1 agrees at 7 bases. V lost 11 bases, J lost 0 bases, and 12 bases stayed unmatched. The CDR3 is 15 residues long. Germline V CDR1 and CDR2: MNHEY, SVGAGI. The CDR3 loop reads CAGANRQGLNTEAFF. The DNA of the CDR3 is TGTGCCGGGGCCAATCGACAGGGCTTGAACACTGAAGCTTTCTTT.

The chain uses TRBV7-2 and TRBJ2-1; 8 bases line up with TRBD1. The junction had 5 bases not matched to a gene; V was cut back by 2 bases and J by 5 bases. Germline V gives CDR1 SGHTA, CDR2 FQGNSA. This CDR3 region has 15 residues. The CDR3 sequence: CASSLQAGGHNEQFF. In nucleotides, the CDR3 is TGTGCCAGCAGCTTACAGGCAGGGGGCCACAATGAGCAGTTCTTC.

This clone was observed a single time. This chain uses TRBV24-1 with TRBJ1-1; 9 bases align to TRBD1. Trimming took 7 bases from V and 2 from J; bases not matched to a gene: 4. There are 14 residues in the CDR3. Germline loops: CDR1 KGHDR, CDR2 SFDVKD. DNA of the CDR3: TGTGCCACCAGGTCGGACAGGGGAAACACTGAAGCTTTCTTT. Protein product: CATRSDRGNTEAFF.

The chain links TRBV6-6 to TRBJ2-5; weak D call: TRBD1 (7 bases). Trimming removed 6 bases from V and 4 bases from J, with 12 bases in between. Germline values: CDR1 MNHNY, CDR2 SVGAGI (reference sequence). This CDR3 has 13 residues. In nucleotides, the CDR3 is TGTGCCAGCAGCAGGGGGGAAGGAGAGACCCAGTACTTC. It yields the protein CASSRGEGETQYF.

The chain couples TRBV5-5 to TRBJ2-1; 14 nucleotides match TRBD2. The junction had 16 bases not matched to a gene; V was cut back by 2 bases and J by 6 bases. CDR1 is SGHKS, CDR2 YYEKEE, per germline (reference sequence). CDR3 length: 20 residues. The CDR3: CASSLRRTSGGLARPNEQFF. The CDR3 nucleotides read TGTGCCAGCAGCTTACGTCGGACTAGCGGGGGGCTTGCTCGGCCCAATGAGCAGTTCTTC.

The chain employs TRBV10-3 and TRBJ1-4, with a possible D match to TRBD1 (6 bases). This CDR3 region has 15 residues. Germline V gene data show CDR1 as ENHRY and CDR2 as SYGVKD. Trimming took off 0 bases at V and 5 bases at J, with 10 bases between the two ends. The CDR3, as DNA: TGTGCCATCAGTGAGTCGGACAGCAGCAATGAAAAACTGTTTTTT. Protein: CAISESDSSNEKLFF.

The gene calls are TRBV28 and TRBJ2-7, with D unresolved. This CDR3 comprises 11 residues. With 11 bases removed from V and 0 bases from J, the gap between germline ends came to 8 bases. CDR1 is MDHEN and CDR2 is SYDVKM in the germline V gene. Written as DNA, the CDR3 is TGTGCCTCTCAGGACTCCTACGAGCAGTACGTC. Its protein is CASQDSYEQYV.